These 27 T cell receptor beta chains originate from one sample sequenced in a study of shared T cell receptors in the human thymus. Generated by immunoSEQ multiplex PCR, the TCRdb table keeps only in-frame clones and is missing some. The sample lists about 610,000 clones; 88% were seen once. These same records also appear under a second study, on human thymus T cells.

Sequenced material: thymocytes. The receptors here all came from a boy in the first two years of life with a congenital heart defect.

The rearrangement joins TRBV18 to TRBJ1-2; tentatively, D is TRBD1 (6 bases). V lost 4 bases and J 1 base, leaving 19 bases between the germline ends. Per germline, CDR1 KGHSH and CDR2 LQKENI. This CDR3 has 17 amino acids. The CDR3 DNA is TGTGCCAGCTCACGCCAGGGGAAAAAGTATGGTAACTATGGCTACACCTTC. Encoded protein: CASSRQGKKYGNYGYTF.

The chain carries TRBV7-6 and TRBJ1-1; maybe TRBD1 (5 bases). Between the trimmed V and J ends, which lost 5 bases and 0 bases, there was a span of 16 bases. This CDR3 contains 16 residues. Germline V gene lookup returns CDR1 SGHVS and CDR2 FNYEAQ. CDR3 coding DNA: TGTGCCAGCAGCCTACCAGTGGCAGGGCTGAACACTGAAGCTTTCTTT. It codes for CASSLPVAGLNTEAFF.

The V and J genes are TRBV19 and TRBJ2-5; D remains ambiguous. Trimming took 1 base from V and 9 from J, leaving 15 bases between them. Germline CDR1 LNHDA, CDR2 SQIVND (reference sequence). This CDR3 region has 14 residues. In DNA, the CDR3 is TGTGCCAGTAGTATAGGTCCCCACGAACTCCCCCAGTACTTC. Translated, it gives CASSIGPHELPQYF.

CDR3 DNA: TGTGCCAGCTCACCCCACCCCGAACCCACAGGGTTGAAGAGCACAGATACGCAGTATTTT. Its translation is CASSPHPEPTGLKSTDTQYF. The V call is TRBV18, the J call TRBJ2-3, with D tentatively TRBD1 (6 bases). The CDR3 consists of 20 residues. Germline V gene sequence: CDR1 KGHSH, CDR2 LQKENI. V dropped 3 bases and J dropped 0 bases, with 25 bases sitting between them.

The chain combines TRBV6-5 with TRBJ2-1, with D tentatively TRBD2 (5 bases). V was cut by 6 bases and J by 0 bases, with 12 bases left in between. The CDR3 consists of 15 residues. Looked up from germline, CDR1 is MNHEY and CDR2 is SVGAGI. The CDR3 region is CASSRGGSSYNEQFF. CDR3 coding DNA: TGTGCCAGCAGCCGTGGAGGAAGCTCCTACAATGAGCAGTTCTTC.

This rearrangement joins TRBV10-3 to TRBJ2-3, with a weak D call TRBD2 (5 bases). This CDR3 region has 14 residues. Germline lookup yields CDR1 ENHRY and CDR2 SYGVKD. V dropped 6 bases and J dropped 1 base, with 11 bases sitting between them. The CDR3 DNA is TGTGCCATCAGGAACTATAGCGGCACAGATACGCAGTATTTT. It translates to CAIRNYSGTDTQYF.

This chain links TRBV7-9 with TRBJ2-3; 9 nucleotides align to TRBD1. The CDR3 runs to 18 residues. Germline V CDR1 and CDR2: SEHNR, FQNEAQ (reference sequence). V was clipped by 7 bases and J by 3 bases; unmatched bases: 17. The CDR3 DNA reads as TGTGCCAGCACCCTAGTAACAGGGGGCGCCCTTGGGACAGATACGCAGTATTTT. It translates to CASTLVTGGALGTDTQYF.

The V call is TRBV4-3, the J call TRBJ2-7; perhaps TRBD2 as D (6 bases). V was clipped by 1 base and J by 2 bases, with 12 bases between them. The CDR3 runs 15 residues. From germline, CDR1 is LGHNA and CDR2 YSLEER. CDR3 amino acids: CASSQGNSGTYEQYF. CDR3 nucleotide sequence: TGCGCCAGCAGCCAAGGTAATAGCGGTACCTACGAGCAGTACTTC.

This chain joins TRBV11-2 and TRBJ2-3, with 8 nucleotides matching TRBD1. Losses at the gene ends were 5 bases for V and 1 base for J; bases not matched to a gene: 5. The V gene's germline CDR1 is SGHAT and CDR2 FQNNGV. The length of the CDR3 is 15 residues. CDR3 sequence: CASSIRGQGTDTQYF. As DNA, the CDR3 is TGTGCCAGCAGCATCCGGGGACAGGGCACAGATACGCAGTATTTT.

The chain joins TRBV30 to TRBJ2-2; 15 bases fit TRBD2. Germline CDR1 is GTSNPN and CDR2 is SVGIG (reference sequence). There are 17 residues in the CDR3. V was clipped by 1 base and J by 7 bases; unmatched bases: 7. The CDR3 DNA sequence: TGTGCCTGGAGTGGCCGGACTAGCGGGAGGGCCTTCGGGGAGCTGTTTTTT. It is translated as CAWSGRTSGRAFGELFF.

The chain joins TRBV15 to TRBJ1-5, with D tentatively TRBD1 (6 bases). The CDR3 is 18 residues long. V was trimmed by 0 bases and J by 7 bases, leaving 22 bases between them. Germline V gene sequence: CDR1 LNHNV, CDR2 YYDKDF (reference sequence). DNA for the CDR3: TGTGCCACCAGCAGAGATCTAGAGTTCCGGGGGGCTGGCCAGCCCCAGCATTTT. Amino acids: CATSRDLEFRGAGQPQHF.

The chain is built from TRBV27 and TRBJ2-7, with 8 bases matching TRBD2. Germline trimming cut 4 bases from V and 2 bases from J; bases unmatched to any gene: 7. The CDR3 runs to 15 residues. Germline V gene sequence: CDR1 MNHEY, CDR2 SMNVEV (reference sequence). This chain's CDR3 is CASSSSGSPAYEQYF. The DNA for the CDR3 is TGTGCCAGCAGTTCCAGCGGGAGTCCCGCCTACGAGCAGTACTTC.

The chain links TRBV10-3 to TRBJ1-2, with 12 nucleotides matching TRBD1. Per the germline V gene, CDR1 is ENHRY and CDR2 is SYGVKD. The trim removed 0 bases at V and 6 bases at J, leaving 5 bases unmatched. This CDR3 has 16 amino acids. The CDR3 coding sequence is TGTGCCATCAGTGAGTCAGGGGACAGGGGGCAGGATGGCTACACCTTC. Protein: CAISESGDRGQDGYTF.

The chain has TRBV14 and TRBJ2-5, with 7 bases that match TRBD2. Looked up from germline, CDR1 is SGHDN and CDR2 is FVKESK. Germline trimming cut 4 bases from V and 6 bases from J; bases unmatched to any gene: 8. The CDR3 covers 14 residues. CDR3 amino acids: CASSPPGGGKTQYF. The CDR3, as DNA: TGTGCCAGCAGCCCCCCCGGCGGGGGAAAGACCCAGTACTTC.

V usage is TRBV29-1 and J usage is TRBJ2-3; 7 nucleotides agree with TRBD2. V lost 2 bases, J lost 3 bases, and 14 bases stayed unmatched. Germline CDR1 reads SQVTM; CDR2 reads ANQGSEA. CDR3 length: 17 amino acids. The CDR3 coding sequence is TGCAGCGTTGAAAGGAGGGAGGGCCGGTTCTCGACAGATACGCAGTATTTT. Translation gives CSVERREGRFSTDTQYF.

The chain is built from TRBV7-3 and TRBJ2-1, with 7 bases identical to TRBD1. The CDR3 consists of 15 residues. The trim removed 4 bases at V and 5 bases at J, leaving 8 bases unmatched. The germline V gene encodes CDR1 SGHTA and CDR2 FQGTGA. CDR3 in amino acids: CASSSPGQYDNEQFF. Here the CDR3 DNA reads TGTGCCAGCAGCTCCCCGGGACAGTATGACAATGAGCAGTTCTTC.

DNA for the CDR3: TGTGCCAGCAGCCCGTTGGGGACAGGGGTCGATACGCAGTATTTT. Amino acids: CASSPLGTGVDTQYF. The chain combines TRBV7-9 with TRBJ2-3; 10 bases fit TRBD1. Trimming at V came to 5 bases and at J to 6 bases, leaving 8 bases not matched to a gene. Germline lookup yields CDR1 SEHNR and CDR2 FQNEAQ (reference sequence). This CDR3 spans 15 amino acids.

V is TRBV10-3 and J is TRBJ2-1; 8 bases agree with TRBD2. The CDR3 spans 14 residues. Germline V gene data show CDR1 as ENHRY and CDR2 as SYGVKD. V shed 6 bases and J 4 bases; nucleotides not matched to a gene: 5. The CDR3: CAISPPSGYNEQFF. DNA for the CDR3: TGTGCCATCAGCCCACCTAGCGGGTACAATGAGCAGTTCTTC.

The chain uses TRBV7-9 and TRBJ2-5; 8 positions match TRBD2. Germline CDR1 and CDR2: SEHNR and FQNEAQ (reference sequence). V trimming: 2 bases; J trimming: 2 bases; junction bases outside the gene matches: 7. The CDR3 has 16 amino acids. CDR3 in DNA: TGTGCCAGCAGCTTATTGGTAGCGGGGTCACAAGAGACCCAGTACTTC. It encodes CASSLLVAGSQETQYF.

Worth noting for this clone: The same CDR3 also results from other DNA sequences found in this sample. The rearrangement uses TRBV28 and TRBJ1-1; 7 bases match TRBD1. The V gene's germline CDR1 is MDHEN and CDR2 SYDVKM. The CDR3 is 11 residues long. Trimming took 7 bases from V and 8 from J; bases not matched to a gene: 4. CDR3 sequence reads: CASTPGGEAFF. CDR3 DNA: TGTGCCAGCACTCCAGGGGGGGAAGCTTTCTTT.

The chain links TRBV28 to TRBJ2-1; 7 bases are shared with TRBD1. CDR1 MDHEN and CDR2 SYDVKM come from the germline V gene. The length of the CDR3 is 14 residues. V trimming: 6 bases; J trimming: 4 bases; junction bases outside the gene matches: 6. CDR3 amino acids: CASSGTVRYNEQFF. In nucleotides, the CDR3 is TGTGCCAGCAGCGGGACAGTCAGGTACAATGAGCAGTTCTTC.

The chain joins TRBV7-9 to TRBJ2-3, with 9 bases lining up with TRBD1. CDR1 SEHNR and CDR2 FQNEAQ come from the germline V gene (reference sequence). CDR3 length: 16 amino acids. V shed 5 bases, J shed 2 bases, and the junction held 8 bases outside the gene matches. The CDR3 sequence is CASSGGDRAITDTQYF. For the CDR3, the DNA is TGTGCCAGCAGCGGCGGGGACAGGGCCATCACAGATACGCAGTATTTT.

The chain employs TRBV6-1 and TRBJ2-7; possibly TRBD2 for D (7 bases). Trimming took off 11 bases at V and 5 bases at J, with 13 bases between the two ends. CDR3 length: 11 residues. Germline CDR1 is MNHNS and CDR2 is SASEGT. The CDR3 region has the DNA TGTGCCGGGGGGGGGCCGAACGAGCAGTACTTC. This sequence encodes CAGGGPNEQYF.

This clone was seen just once. The chain carries TRBV6-6 and TRBJ2-1, with TRBD2 matching 9 bases. V lost 5 bases to trimming and J lost 5 bases; unmatched junction nucleotides: 7. The CDR3 length is 15 residues. CDR1 is MNHNY and CDR2 is SVGAGI in the germline V gene (reference sequence). The CDR3 here is CASSQIAGVNNEQFF. The CDR3 nucleotides read TGTGCCAGCAGTCAAATAGCGGGAGTAAACAATGAGCAGTTCTTC.

This chain connects TRBV5-3 to TRBJ2-1, with D possibly matching TRBD1 (5 bases). TRBV5-3 is given ORF status, its function remaining uncertain. The CDR3 extends over 14 amino acids. V was shortened by 8 bases and J by 1 base, with 13 bases between the two germline ends. The CDR3 here is CARVGRSSYNEQFF. In nucleotides, the CDR3 is TGTGCCAGGGTGGGGCGGAGTTCCTACAATGAGCAGTTCTTC.

The chain joins TRBV28 to TRBJ1-1; D uncertain. In germline, CDR1 is MDHEN, CDR2 SYDVKM. The CDR3 is 15 amino acids. V shed 8 bases and J shed 4 bases, with 20 bases lying between them. DNA of the CDR3: TGTGCCAGCGGAGCGCCAGAGCTCGGAGGCACTGAAGCTTTCTTT. Amino acids: CASGAPELGGTEAFF.

In its sample, this clone was seen once. The chain recombines TRBV11-2 with TRBJ1-1; D unresolved. This CDR3 contains 19 residues. The ends were cut back, 0 bases at V and 0 bases at J, with 20 bases in the middle. Germline lookup yields CDR1 SGHAT and CDR2 FQNNGV. The CDR3 DNA sequence: TGTGCCAGCAGCTTAGAGAATAGGTTTGACTCGAGGATGAACACTGAAGCTTTCTTT. Translated: CASSLENRFDSRMNTEAFF.